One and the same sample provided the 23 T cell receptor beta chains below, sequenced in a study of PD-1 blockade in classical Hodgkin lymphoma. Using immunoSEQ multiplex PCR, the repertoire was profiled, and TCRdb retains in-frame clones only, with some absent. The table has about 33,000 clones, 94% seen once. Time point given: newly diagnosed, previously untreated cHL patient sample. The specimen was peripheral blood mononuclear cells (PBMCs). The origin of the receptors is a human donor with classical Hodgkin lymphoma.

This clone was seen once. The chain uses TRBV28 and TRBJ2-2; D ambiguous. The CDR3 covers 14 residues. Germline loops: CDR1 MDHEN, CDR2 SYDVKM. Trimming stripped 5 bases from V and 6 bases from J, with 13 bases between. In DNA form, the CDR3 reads TGTGCCAGCAGTCCGAGGACCGTACCCGGGGAGCTGTTTTTT. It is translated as CASSPRTVPGELFF.

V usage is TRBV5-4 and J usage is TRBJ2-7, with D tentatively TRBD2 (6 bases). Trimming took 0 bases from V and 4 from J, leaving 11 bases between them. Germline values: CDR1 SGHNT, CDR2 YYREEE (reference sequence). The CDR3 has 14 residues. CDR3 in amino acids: CASSLGGVKYEQYF. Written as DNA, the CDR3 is TGTGCCAGCAGCTTGGGCGGGGTTAAATACGAGCAGTACTTC.

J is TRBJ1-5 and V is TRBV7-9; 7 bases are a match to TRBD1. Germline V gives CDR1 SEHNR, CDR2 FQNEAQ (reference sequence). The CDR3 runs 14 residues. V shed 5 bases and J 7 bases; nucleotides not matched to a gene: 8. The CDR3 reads CASSPQGGRQPQHF. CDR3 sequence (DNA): TGTGCCAGCAGCCCCCAGGGGGGCAGACAGCCCCAGCATTTT.

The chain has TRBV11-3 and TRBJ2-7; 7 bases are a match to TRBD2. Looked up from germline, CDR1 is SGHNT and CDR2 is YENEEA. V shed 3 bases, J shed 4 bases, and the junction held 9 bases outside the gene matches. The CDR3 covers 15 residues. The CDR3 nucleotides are TGTGCCAGCAGCTTGGGGCTAGCGGAGCATTACGAGCAGTACTTC. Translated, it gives CASSLGLAEHYEQYF.

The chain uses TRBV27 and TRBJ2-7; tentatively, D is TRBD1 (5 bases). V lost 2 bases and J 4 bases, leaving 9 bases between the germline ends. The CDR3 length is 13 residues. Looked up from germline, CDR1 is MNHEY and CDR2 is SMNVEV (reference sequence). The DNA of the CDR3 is TGTGCCAGCAGTTTAGGGGCTAAATACGAGCAGTACTTC. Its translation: CASSLGAKYEQYF.

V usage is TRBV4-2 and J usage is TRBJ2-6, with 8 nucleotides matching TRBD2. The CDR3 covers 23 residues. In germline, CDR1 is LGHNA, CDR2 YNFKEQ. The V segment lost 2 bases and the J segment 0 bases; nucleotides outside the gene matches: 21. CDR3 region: CASSQSLGDLGLVFRSGANVLTF. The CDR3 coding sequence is TGTGCCAGCAGCCAATCATTAGGCGATCTGGGACTAGTATTTCGCTCTGGGGCCAACGTCCTGACTTTC.

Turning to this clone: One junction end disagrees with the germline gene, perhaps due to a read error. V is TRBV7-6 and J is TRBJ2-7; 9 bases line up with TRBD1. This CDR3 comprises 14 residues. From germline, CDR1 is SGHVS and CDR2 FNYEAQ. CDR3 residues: CASSLVGSGQGLSF. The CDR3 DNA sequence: TGTGCCAGCAGCTTAGTCGGTTCGGGACAGGGCCTTTCCTTC.

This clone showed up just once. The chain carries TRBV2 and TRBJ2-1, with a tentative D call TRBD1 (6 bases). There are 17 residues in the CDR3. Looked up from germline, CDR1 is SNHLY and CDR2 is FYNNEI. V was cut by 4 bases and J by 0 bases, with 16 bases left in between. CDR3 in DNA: TGTGCCAGCAGTGCGGCAGGGGCTAAAAGCTCCTACAATGAGCAGTTCTTC. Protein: CASSAAGAKSSYNEQFF.

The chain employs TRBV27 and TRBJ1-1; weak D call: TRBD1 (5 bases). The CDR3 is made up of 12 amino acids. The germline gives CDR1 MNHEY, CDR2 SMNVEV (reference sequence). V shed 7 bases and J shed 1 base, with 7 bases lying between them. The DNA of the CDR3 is TGTGCCAGCAAGCAGGGGAACACTGAAGCTTTCTTT. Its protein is CASKQGNTEAFF.

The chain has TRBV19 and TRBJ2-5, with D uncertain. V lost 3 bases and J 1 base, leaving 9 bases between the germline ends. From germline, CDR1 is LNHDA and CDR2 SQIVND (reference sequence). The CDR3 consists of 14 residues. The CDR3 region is CASSIWAGQETQYF. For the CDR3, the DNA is TGTGCCAGTAGTATTTGGGCAGGCCAAGAGACCCAGTACTTC.

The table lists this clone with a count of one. Here the CDR3 DNA reads TGTGCCAGCAGTAGGGGCGCAAATGGCTACACCTTC. Protein sequence: CASSRGANGYTF. The chain couples TRBV2 to TRBJ1-2; D may be TRBD1 (5 bases). The CDR3 sequence is 12 residues long. The V and J ends lost 5 bases and 6 bases respectively, with 10 bases between them. Germline CDR1 and CDR2: SNHLY and FYNNEI.

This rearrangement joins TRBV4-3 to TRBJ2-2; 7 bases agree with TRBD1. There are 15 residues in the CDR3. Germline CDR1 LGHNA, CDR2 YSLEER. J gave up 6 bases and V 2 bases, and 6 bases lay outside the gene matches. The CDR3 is CASSQSPDRAGELFF. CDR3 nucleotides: TGCGCCAGCAGCCAATCACCCGACAGGGCCGGGGAGCTGTTTTTT.

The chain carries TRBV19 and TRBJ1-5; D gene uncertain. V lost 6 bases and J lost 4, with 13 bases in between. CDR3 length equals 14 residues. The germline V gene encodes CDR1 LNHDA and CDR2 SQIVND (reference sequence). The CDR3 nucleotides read TGTGCCAGTAGCCCCCGGGTTTCAAATCAGCCCCAGCATTTT. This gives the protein CASSPRVSNQPQHF.

The CDR3 coding sequence is TGCGCCAGCAGCCGAGGGACTAGCGGACCGTACGAGCAGTACTTC. Translated: CASSRGTSGPYEQYF. The V call is TRBV5-1, the J call TRBJ2-7, with TRBD2 matching over 11 bases. Germline CDR1 is SGHRS and CDR2 is YFSETQ. The CDR3 covers 15 residues. The V gene end was trimmed by 4 bases and the J gene end by 4 bases; junction bases not matched to a gene: 7.

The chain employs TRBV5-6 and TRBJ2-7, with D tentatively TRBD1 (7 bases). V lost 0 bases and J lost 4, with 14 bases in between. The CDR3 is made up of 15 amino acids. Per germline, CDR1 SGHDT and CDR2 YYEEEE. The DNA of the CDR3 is TGTGCCAGCAGCTTGGCGGGGGACAGCGCGTACGAGCAGTACTTC. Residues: CASSLAGDSAYEQYF.

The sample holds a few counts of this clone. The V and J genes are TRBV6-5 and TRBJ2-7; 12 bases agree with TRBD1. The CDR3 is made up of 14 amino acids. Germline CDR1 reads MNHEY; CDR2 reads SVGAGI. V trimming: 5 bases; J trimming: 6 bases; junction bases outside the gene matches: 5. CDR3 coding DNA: TGTGCCAGCAGTGGGGACAGGGGGCGGCGCGAGCAGTACTTC. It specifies CASSGDRGRREQYF.

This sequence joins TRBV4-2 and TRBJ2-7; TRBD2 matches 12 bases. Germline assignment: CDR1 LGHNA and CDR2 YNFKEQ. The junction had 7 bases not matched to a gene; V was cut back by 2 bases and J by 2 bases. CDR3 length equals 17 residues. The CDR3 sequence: CASSQSPLAGGPYEQYF. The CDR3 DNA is TGTGCCAGCAGCCAAAGCCCACTAGCGGGGGGCCCCTACGAGCAGTACTTC.

CDR3 DNA sequence: TGCGCCAGCAGCCAAGTCCATCACGGGACAGGGGTTTTACAGCCCCAGCATTTT. This translates into CASSQVHHGTGVLQPQHF. This rearrangement joins TRBV4-1 to TRBJ1-5, with 10 bases matching TRBD1. After removal of 1 base from V and 7 bases from J, the junction contained 13 bases not matched to a gene. Germline V lookup: CDR1 MGHRA, CDR2 YSYEKL. The CDR3 contains 18 residues.

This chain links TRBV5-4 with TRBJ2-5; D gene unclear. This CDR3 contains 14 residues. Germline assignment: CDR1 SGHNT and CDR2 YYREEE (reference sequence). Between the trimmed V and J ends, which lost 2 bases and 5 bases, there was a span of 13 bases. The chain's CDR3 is CASSFVGIGETQYF. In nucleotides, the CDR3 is TGTGCCAGCAGCTTCGTGGGTATAGGGGAGACCCAGTACTTC.

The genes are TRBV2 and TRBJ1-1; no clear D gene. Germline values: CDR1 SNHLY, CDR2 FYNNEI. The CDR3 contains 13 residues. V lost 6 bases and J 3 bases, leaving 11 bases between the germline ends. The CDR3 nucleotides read TGTGCCAGCAGATCGACGGATTACACTGAAGCTTTCTTT. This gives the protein CASRSTDYTEAFF.

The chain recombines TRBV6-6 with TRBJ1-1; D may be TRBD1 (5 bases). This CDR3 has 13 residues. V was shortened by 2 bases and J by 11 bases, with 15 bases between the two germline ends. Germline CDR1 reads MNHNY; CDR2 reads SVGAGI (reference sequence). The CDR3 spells CASSYDAGRRAFF. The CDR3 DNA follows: TGTGCCAGCAGTTACGATGCAGGGAGACGGGCTTTCTTT.

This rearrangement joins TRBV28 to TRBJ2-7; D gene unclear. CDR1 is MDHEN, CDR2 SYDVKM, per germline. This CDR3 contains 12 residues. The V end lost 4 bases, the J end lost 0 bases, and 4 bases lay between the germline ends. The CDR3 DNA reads TGTGCCAGCAGTTATAGCTCCTACGAGCAGTACTTC. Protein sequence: CASSYSSYEQYF.

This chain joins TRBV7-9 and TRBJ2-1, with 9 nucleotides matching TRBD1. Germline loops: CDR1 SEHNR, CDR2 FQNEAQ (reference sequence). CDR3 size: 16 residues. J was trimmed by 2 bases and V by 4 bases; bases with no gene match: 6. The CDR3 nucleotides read TGTGCCAGCAGCTCTCCTGACAGGGGGACCTACAATGAGCAGTTCTTC. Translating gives CASSSPDRGTYNEQFF.